This T cell receptor (beta chain) emerged from a study of beta chain features in type 1 diabetes (dated by TCRdb to the late 2010s). With regard to the full study: Mean age, gender distribution, total cell number and subset yield were not different between patients and healthy donors. The study compared TCRB repertoires of sorted circulating CD4+ T cell subsets between recently diagnosed type 1 diabetes patients and matched healthy donors. Naive and central memory subsets were obtained from all 30 or so donors, but regulatory and stem cell-like memory subsets were isolated from only 8 patients and roughly 8 healthy donors. A total of 85 million to 140 million sorted cells were examined across all samples, and a strong correlation was observed between cell number per subset and RNA yield. Overall results and qualifications from the work: The naive, central memory and regulatory TCRB repertoires appeared to resemble one another more closely among patients than among healthy donors. Shorter templates might have been favored by PCR, but patient and control samples were amplified and corrected together, so both groups would have been affected equally by any skew. HLA sub-analyses involved small numbers of individuals, so any influence of HLA type on TCRB rearrangement remained unresolved. Because cDNA rather than genomic DNA was sequenced, highly expressing activated cells could have been over-represented, although no difference in activation and CD3 levels was found between groups. A moderate but significant shortening of TCRB CDR3 length was observed in type 1 diabetes patients in all four CD4+ subsets. Fewer insertions and more nucleotide deletions at VDJ recombination sites were observed in patients with type 1 diabetes, implying thymic rearrangement abnormalities.

Counted from cysteine to phenylalanine, this CDR3 has 15 amino acids. Only the CDR3 DNA is retained, 45 bases long and in frame from the first base. Germline trimming: 6 bases from V, 7 bases from J; junction bases outside gene matches: 10. CDR1 and CDR2 were assigned from the germline V gene as SGHTA and FQGNSA. Comment on this clone: The antigen this receptor binds is unknown. Base-call qualities are not available, and no considerably larger clone is one nucleotide away.

All of the isolated RNA was reverse transcribed with the High Capacity cDNA Reverse Transcription Kit, so expressed TCRB transcripts were sequenced. Deep immunoSEQ sequencing was performed on naive, central memory and regulatory T cell samples, with an average of roughly 3.5 million total reads per sample. After sorted cells were lysed in RLT buffer, RNA was extracted with DNase-treated RNeasy Micro or Mini kits, with the choice depending on cell number. Each cell subset was processed on its own to prevent cross-contamination, while patient and healthy donor samples were processed together. Using the immunoSEQ multiplex PCR, TCRB sequences were amplified from cDNA into 87-bp fragments spanning the CDR3 region. Sequencing of the amplicons was performed on the Illumina HiSeq platform. Per the source publication's procedure: PCR bias was corrected computationally using synthetic template baselines, and reads within Hamming distance 2 were collapsed, with unmergeable singletons discarded. Reads were aligned against IMGT so that V, D and J genes, CDR3 length and insertions or deletions at six rearrangement sites could be assigned. Within each subset, clonotype counts were normalized to the number of sorted cells before true diversity and Gini coefficients were calculated with the tcR R package. Repertoire sharing was quantified using the overlap coefficient calculated on TCRB nucleotide sequences. As a proxy for the pre-selection repertoire, out-of-frame TCRB sequences from naive cells were analyzed. TCRdb stores this immuneACCESS table with in-frame sequences only. Part of the clones is absent; in the studies checked, under half of the shortfall reflects unresolved V genes, and no reason is known for the rest. V, J and clone size reflect that table, while D and trimming were determined from the DNA. For this sample there are some 660,000 clones; about an eighth appear just once. Together, the top ten hold 0.04% of the sample.

A single peripheral blood draw of around 120 mL on average was collected from each donor into heparinised tubes. Using a panel that included CD45RO, CCR7, CD25, CD127, CD95 and CD27, naive, central memory, regulatory and stem cell-like memory CD4+ T cells were sorted on a BD FACSAria II. Purity was above 95% for every sorted population. PBMCs were isolated immediately by Lymphoprep density gradient centrifugation and stained directly without culture. To minimize batch effects, samples were stained and sorted in pairs, one healthy donor with one patient per experiment. The TCR was taken from a man aged 18 to 30 with type 1 diabetes. Sequencing used naive CD4+ T cells from blood. Explained via the paper, the cell subset or site label denotes: true naive CD4+ T cells. The V and J segments used are TRBV7-2 and TRBJ2-2; a stretch of 8 junction bases matches TRBD2. The base sequence is TGTGCCAGCAGACCCACGGGGGGGTTTAACGGGGAGCTGTTTTTT. This gives the protein CASRPTGGFNGELFF.